The 27 T cell receptor beta chains below were found in one sample sequenced in a study of T cell responses to AZD1222 COVID-19 vaccine. Generated by immunoSEQ multiplex PCR, the TCRdb table keeps only in-frame clones and is missing some. This table has around 150,000 clones, approximately 91% appearing once. The sample was peripheral blood, taken on day 0 of AZD1222 vaccination. These receptors were collected from an adult in good health.

V and J are TRBV7-8 and TRBJ1-1; D not resolved. The CDR3 has 14 amino acids. Looked up from germline, CDR1 is SGHVS and CDR2 is FQNEAQ. Trimming removed 5 bases at V and 0 bases at J, with 10 bases between. CDR3 DNA: TGTGCCAGCAGCCCCCTAAGGGTGAACACTGAAGCTTTCTTT. This encodes CASSPLRVNTEAFF.

The V gene is TRBV10-3, the J gene TRBJ2-2; D gene uncertain. Germline CDR1 and CDR2: ENHRY and SYGVKD. Trimming shortened V by 10 bases and J by 6 bases, and 21 bases separated the two germline ends. This CDR3 region has 15 residues. The CDR3 loop reads CARDKDQIHAGELFF. In DNA form, the CDR3 reads TGTGCCAGAGATAAGGACCAAATACACGCCGGGGAGCTGTTTTTT.

The J gene is TRBJ2-5, the V gene TRBV6-1; TRBD1 matches at 7 bases. V was clipped by 3 bases and J by 7 bases; unmatched bases: 11. The V gene's germline CDR1 is MNHNS and CDR2 SASEGT. The CDR3 spans 15 residues. The CDR3 bases are TGTGCCAGCAGTGAGAGGGGACAGTCTGAGGGGACCCAGTACTTC. It yields the protein CASSERGQSEGTQYF.

The rearrangement links TRBV2 to TRBJ2-7; perhaps D is TRBD1 or TRBD2 (5 bases each). The CDR3 length is 13 residues. Trimming removed 4 bases from V and 3 bases from J, with 10 bases in between. Germline V CDR1 and CDR2: SNHLY, FYNNEI. This CDR3 is CASSGDGNYEQYF. CDR3 coding DNA: TGTGCCAGCAGTGGGGACGGAAACTACGAGCAGTACTTC.

V and J are TRBV6-5 and TRBJ1-1; tentatively, D is TRBD1 (5 bases). V was clipped by 7 bases and J by 8 bases, with 17 bases between them. Germline CDR1 and CDR2: MNHEY and SVGAGI. The CDR3 runs to 13 residues. CDR3 protein: CASTILRGEEAFF. CDR3 DNA sequence: TGTGCCAGCACCATACTTCGGGGGGAGGAAGCTTTCTTT.

This CDR3 reads CASSSTGGPYEQYF. CDR3 DNA sequence: TGTGCCAGCAGCTCCACGGGAGGGCCCTACGAGCAGTACTTC. The J gene is TRBJ2-7, the V gene TRBV9; 8 positions agree with TRBD2. The germline gives CDR1 SGDLS, CDR2 YYNGEE. J gave up 2 bases and V 4 bases, and 5 bases lay outside the gene matches. The CDR3 is 14 amino acids.

V is TRBV4-2 and J is TRBJ2-5; TRBD1 matches 9 bases. CDR1 is LGHNA, CDR2 YNFKEQ, per germline. CDR3 length: 15 residues. The V gene end was trimmed by 4 bases and the J gene end by 4 bases; junction bases not matched to a gene: 7. The CDR3 loop reads CASSPRDRELETQYF. CDR3 DNA sequence: TGTGCCAGCAGCCCCCGGGACAGGGAATTAGAGACCCAGTACTTC.

The rearrangement uses TRBV9 and TRBJ1-3; TRBD1 is a possible D gene (5 bases). The germline V and J ends were trimmed by 0 bases and 2 bases, with 15 bases remaining between them. From germline, CDR1 is SGDLS and CDR2 YYNGEE. CDR3 size: 17 residues. The CDR3 DNA reads TGTGCCAGCAGCGTAGTAGGGACTCATGGGACTGGAAACACCATATATTTT. Its protein product is CASSVVGTHGTGNTIYF.

This clone occurred once. The CDR3 coding sequence is TGTGCCAGCAGTTCGGGACTAGCGGGACACCAAGAGACCCAGTACTTC. This translates into CASSSGLAGHQETQYF. The V and J genes are TRBV6-2 or TRBV6-3 and TRBJ2-5, with 13 bases that match TRBD2. The CDR3 is 16 amino acids. Trimming removed 4 bases from V and 0 bases from J; junction bases left unmatched: 2. Germline CDR1 and CDR2: MNHEY and SVGEGT.

The J gene is TRBJ2-1, the V gene TRBV10-1; possible D gene TRBD1, 6 bases. The CDR3 consists of 14 residues. V was cut by 9 bases and J by 7 bases, with 19 bases left in between. Germline CDR1 reads WNHNN; CDR2 reads SYGVQD (reference sequence). This chain's CDR3 is CARSTGRGRNEQFF. The CDR3, as DNA: TGCGCCAGGTCTACAGGCAGGGGCCGGAATGAGCAGTTCTTC.

V is TRBV4-2 and J is TRBJ1-1, with D uncertain. Germline V gene data show CDR1 as LGHNA and CDR2 as YNFKEQ. CDR3 length: 14 residues. Trimming removed 0 bases from V and 1 base from J, with 6 bases in between. In DNA, the CDR3 is TGTGCCAGCAGCCAAGATCTTGAGAACACTGAAGCTTTCTTT. This translates into CASSQDLENTEAFF.

The chain joins TRBV5-1 to TRBJ1-6; a weak D match, TRBD1 (6 bases). V lost 4 bases and J lost 10, with 15 bases in between. Germline V gene data show CDR1 as SGHRS and CDR2 as YFSETQ. The CDR3 spans 14 residues. The CDR3 reads CASSLTGRGSPLHF. In nucleotides, the CDR3 is TGCGCCAGCAGCCTTACAGGGAGAGGGTCACCCCTCCACTTT.

Details on this clone: A much larger clone differs by one base, so this may be a read error. The chain joins TRBV7-6 to TRBJ2-3, with 14 nucleotides matching TRBD2. The J segment lost 8 bases and the V segment lost 4 bases, leaving 5 bases of the junction unmatched. The CDR3 has 15 amino acids. Germline V gene sequence: CDR1 SGHVS, CDR2 FNYEAQ. The CDR3 region is CASSWGLAGDPTQYF. DNA for the CDR3: TGTGCCAGCAGCTGGGGACTAGCGGGGGACCCTACGCAGTATTTT.

The chain recombines TRBV3-1 (or the pseudogene TRBV3-2) with TRBJ2-3; TRBD2 is a possible D gene (6 bases). Germline V gives CDR1 LGHDT, CDR2 YNNKEL (reference sequence). CDR3 length equals 17 residues. V was shortened by 0 bases and J by 1 base, with 14 bases between the two germline ends. The CDR3 coding sequence is TGTGCCAGCAGCCAAGATCATTATTCTAGCGGCACAGATACGCAGTATTTT. This gives the protein CASSQDHYSSGTDTQYF.

V and J are TRBV3-1 (or the pseudogene TRBV3-2) and TRBJ2-7; D is ambiguous. The CDR3 is 13 amino acids. Per the germline V gene, CDR1 is LGHDT and CDR2 is YNNKEL (reference sequence). V was trimmed by 3 bases and J by 3 bases, leaving 9 bases between them. In DNA form, the CDR3 reads TGTGCCAGCAGCCATAACACCCGCTACGAGCAGTACTTC. It is translated as CASSHNTRYEQYF.

V usage is TRBV9 and J usage is TRBJ1-1; no reliable D call. This CDR3 spans 13 amino acids. V was cut by 1 base and J by 1 base, with 5 bases left in between. Germline loops: CDR1 SGDLS, CDR2 YYNGEE. This chain's CDR3 is CASSVLENTEAFF. CDR3 nucleotide sequence: TGTGCCAGCAGCGTACTGGAGAACACTGAAGCTTTCTTT.

The chain has TRBV27 and TRBJ2-2; D ambiguous. V dropped 2 bases and J dropped 5 bases, with 12 bases sitting between them. The CDR3 covers 15 residues. From germline, CDR1 is MNHEY and CDR2 SMNVEV (reference sequence). The CDR3 here is CASSLDYLGTGELFF. The CDR3 DNA sequence: TGTGCCAGCAGTTTAGATTATTTAGGGACCGGGGAGCTGTTTTTT.

V is TRBV7-9 and J is TRBJ2-1, with D unclear. This CDR3 is 12 amino acids long. Germline values: CDR1 SEHNR, CDR2 FQNEAQ (reference sequence). The V and J ends lost 5 bases and 6 bases respectively, with 8 bases between them. The CDR3 loop is CASSPPPNEQFF. The CDR3 DNA follows: TGTGCCAGCAGCCCCCCGCCCAATGAGCAGTTCTTC.

The chain recombines TRBV5-1 with TRBJ1-1; 11 bases line up with TRBD1. The CDR3 is made up of 14 amino acids. Trimming removed 4 bases from V and 5 bases from J; junction bases left unmatched: 4. In germline, CDR1 is SGHRS, CDR2 YFSETQ. CDR3 sequence: CASSPRDRGTEAFF. CDR3 in DNA: TGCGCCAGCAGCCCCCGGGACAGGGGGACTGAAGCTTTCTTT.

The chain carries TRBV5-5 and TRBJ1-2, with 7 bases that match TRBD1. CDR3 length: 16 residues. V lost 1 base to trimming and J lost 4 bases; unmatched junction nucleotides: 10. Germline CDR1 is SGHKS and CDR2 is YYEKEE (reference sequence). In DNA, the CDR3 is TGTGCCAGCAGCTTGAGGGGGCGGGGCGAGGGCTATGGCTACACCTTC. It specifies CASSLRGRGEGYGYTF.

The chain carries TRBV3-1 (or the pseudogene TRBV3-2) and TRBJ2-3; a possible D gene is TRBD2 (6 bases). There are 15 residues in the CDR3. Germline CDR1 LGHDT, CDR2 YNNKEL (reference sequence). The V and J ends lost 4 bases and 1 base respectively, with 12 bases between them. In nucleotides, the CDR3 is TGTGCCAGCAGCCCGCCTAGCGTTCGCACAGATACGCAGTATTTT. Its protein is CASSPPSVRTDTQYF.

The rearrangement uses TRBV4-1 and TRBJ2-7, with a possible D match to TRBD2 (6 bases). V dropped 5 bases and J dropped 3 bases, with 11 bases sitting between them. Germline CDR1 is MGHRA and CDR2 is YSYEKL. The CDR3 covers 13 residues. CDR3 in amino acids: CASSSGLHYEQYF. The CDR3 bases are TGCGCCAGCAGCTCGGGACTCCACTACGAGCAGTACTTC.

The chain employs TRBV6-5 and TRBJ1-1; TRBD1 matches 7 bases. Germline V CDR1 and CDR2: MNHEY, SVGAGI. The CDR3 spans 14 residues. V dropped 7 bases and J dropped 4; count of bases not matched to a gene: 9. CDR3 sequence reads: CASNRQGRSTEAFF. For the CDR3, the DNA is TGTGCCAGCAACCGACAGGGACGTTCCACTGAAGCTTTCTTT.

The chain carries TRBV29-1 and TRBJ2-1, with D perhaps assigned TRBD1 or TRBD2 (5 bases each). Germline lookup yields CDR1 SQVTM and CDR2 ANQGSEA. V was clipped by 7 bases and J by 5 bases, with 12 bases between them. CDR3 length equals 12 residues. Written as DNA, the CDR3 is TGCAGCGCCCGGGTGGGGGACAATGAGCAGTTCTTC. Translating gives CSARVGDNEQFF.

The genes are TRBV19 and TRBJ1-5; D is unclear. With 7 bases removed from V and 3 bases from J, the gap between germline ends came to 16 bases. This CDR3 region has 15 residues. The germline gives CDR1 LNHDA, CDR2 SQIVND (reference sequence). CDR3: CASMKGEGLNQPQHF. In DNA, the CDR3 is TGTGCCAGTATGAAAGGTGAGGGCCTCAATCAGCCCCAGCATTTT.

This clone has more than one count but fewer than ten. The gene calls are TRBV28 and TRBJ2-5, with a tentative D call TRBD1 (6 bases). In germline, CDR1 is MDHEN, CDR2 SYDVKM. The CDR3 length is 16 residues. The V and J ends lost 1 base and 5 bases respectively, with 17 bases between them. CDR3 protein: CASSLSGQPNRETQYF. For the CDR3, the DNA is TGTGCCAGCAGTTTATCCGGACAGCCCAACAGGGAGACCCAGTACTTC.

The rearrangement links TRBV7-2 to TRBJ1-6, with a weak D call TRBD1 (5 bases). CDR1 and CDR2 (germline): SGHTA, FQGNSA. Between the trimmed V and J ends, which lost 3 bases and 9 bases, there was a span of 18 bases. The CDR3 runs to 16 residues. CDR3 bases: TGTGCCAGCAGCTTCACCGGGGATCGGGGCGGTTCACCCCTCCACTTT. Its translation: CASSFTGDRGGSPLHF.